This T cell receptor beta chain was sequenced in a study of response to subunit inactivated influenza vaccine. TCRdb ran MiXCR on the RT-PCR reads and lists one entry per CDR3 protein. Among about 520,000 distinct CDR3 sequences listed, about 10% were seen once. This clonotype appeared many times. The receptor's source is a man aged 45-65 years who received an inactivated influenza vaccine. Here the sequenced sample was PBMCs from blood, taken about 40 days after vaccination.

CDR3 nucleotide sequence: TGCAGTGCTAGGGAACAGTCCGGGTCCGGGGAGCTGTTTTTT. Its translation is CSAREQSGSGELFF. The chain has TRBV20-1 and TRBJ2-2; D gene uncertain. Trimming shortened V by 3 bases and J by 6 bases, and 14 bases separated the two germline ends. The CDR3 is 14 amino acids. The germline gives CDR1 DFQATT, CDR2 SNEGSKA (reference sequence).